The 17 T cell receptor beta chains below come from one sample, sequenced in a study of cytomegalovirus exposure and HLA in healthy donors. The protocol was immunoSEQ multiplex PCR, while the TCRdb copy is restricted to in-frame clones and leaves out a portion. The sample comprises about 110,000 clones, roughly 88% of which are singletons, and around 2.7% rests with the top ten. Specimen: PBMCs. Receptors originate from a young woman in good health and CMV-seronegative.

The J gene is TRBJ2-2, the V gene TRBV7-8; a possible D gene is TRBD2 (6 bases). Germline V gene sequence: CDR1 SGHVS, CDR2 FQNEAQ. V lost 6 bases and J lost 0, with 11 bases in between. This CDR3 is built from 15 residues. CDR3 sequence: CASRTGTANTGELFF. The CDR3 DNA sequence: TGTGCCAGCAGAACCGGGACTGCGAACACCGGGGAGCTGTTTTTT. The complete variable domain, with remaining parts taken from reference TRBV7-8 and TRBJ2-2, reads GAGVSQSPRYKVAKRGQDVALRCDPISGHVSLFWYQQALGQGPEFLTYFQNEAQLDKSGLPSDRFFAERPEGSVSTLKIQRTQQEDSAVYLCASRTGTANTGELFFGEGSRLTVL.

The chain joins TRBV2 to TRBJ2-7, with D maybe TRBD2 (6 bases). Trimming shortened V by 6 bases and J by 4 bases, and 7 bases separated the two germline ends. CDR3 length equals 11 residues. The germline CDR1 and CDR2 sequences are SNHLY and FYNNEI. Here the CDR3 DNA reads TGTGCCAGCAGCGGGGGTTACGAGCAGTACTTC. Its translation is CASSGGYEQYF.

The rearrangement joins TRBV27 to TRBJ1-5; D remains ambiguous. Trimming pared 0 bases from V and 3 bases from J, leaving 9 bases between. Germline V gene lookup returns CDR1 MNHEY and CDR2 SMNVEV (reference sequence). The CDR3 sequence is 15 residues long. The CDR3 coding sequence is TGTGCCAGCAGTTTATCAGGCAGGTACAATCAGCCCCAGCATTTT. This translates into CASSLSGRYNQPQHF.

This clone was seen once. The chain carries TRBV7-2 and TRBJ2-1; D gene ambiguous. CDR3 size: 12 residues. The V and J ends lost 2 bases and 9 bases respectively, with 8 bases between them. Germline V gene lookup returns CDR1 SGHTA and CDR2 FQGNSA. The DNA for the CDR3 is TGTGCCAGCAGCTTACGAACGCGTGAGCAGTTCTTC. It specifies CASSLRTREQFF.

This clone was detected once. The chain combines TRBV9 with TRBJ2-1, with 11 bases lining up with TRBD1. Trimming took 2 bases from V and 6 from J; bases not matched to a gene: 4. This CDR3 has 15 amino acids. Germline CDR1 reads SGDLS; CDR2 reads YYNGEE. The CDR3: CASSVGTGGINEQFF. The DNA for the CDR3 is TGTGCCAGCAGCGTCGGGACAGGGGGTATCAATGAGCAGTTCTTC.

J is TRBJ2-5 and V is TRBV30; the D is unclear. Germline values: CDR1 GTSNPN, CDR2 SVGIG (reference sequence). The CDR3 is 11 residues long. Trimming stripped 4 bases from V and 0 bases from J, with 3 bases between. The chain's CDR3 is CAWTHQETQYF. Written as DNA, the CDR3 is TGTGCCTGGACTCACCAAGAGACCCAGTACTTC.

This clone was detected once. CDR3 loop: CASSLAGQGNTIYF. The CDR3, as DNA: TGTGCCAGCAGCTTAGCCGGACAGGGAAACACCATATATTTT. V gene TRBV11-2 combines with J gene TRBJ1-3; perhaps TRBD1 as D (6 bases). The germline V gene encodes CDR1 SGHAT and CDR2 FQNNGV. The CDR3 runs to 14 residues. The V end lost 1 base, the J end lost 4 bases, and 8 bases lay between the germline ends.

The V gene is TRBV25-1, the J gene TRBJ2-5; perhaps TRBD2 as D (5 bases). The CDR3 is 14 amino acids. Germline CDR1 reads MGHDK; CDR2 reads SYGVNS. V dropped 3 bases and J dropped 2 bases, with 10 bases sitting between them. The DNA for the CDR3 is TGTGCCAGCAGTGAGGGGAGTAATCAAGAGACCCAGTACTTC. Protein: CASSEGSNQETQYF.

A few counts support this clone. CDR3 sequence reads: CASSVSDTGVTEAFF. The DNA of the CDR3 is TGTGCCAGCAGTGTAAGCGATACAGGGGTCACTGAAGCTTTCTTT. V is TRBV27 and J is TRBJ1-1, with 7 bases aligning to TRBD1. The V segment lost 5 bases and the J segment 4 bases; nucleotides outside the gene matches: 10. Germline values: CDR1 MNHEY, CDR2 SMNVEV (reference sequence). The CDR3 consists of 15 residues.

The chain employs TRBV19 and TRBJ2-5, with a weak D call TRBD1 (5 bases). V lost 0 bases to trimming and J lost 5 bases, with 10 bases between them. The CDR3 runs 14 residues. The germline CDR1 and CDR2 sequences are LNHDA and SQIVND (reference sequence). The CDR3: CASSIDQGWETQYF. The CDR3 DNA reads TGTGCCAGTAGTATAGATCAGGGTTGGGAGACCCAGTACTTC.

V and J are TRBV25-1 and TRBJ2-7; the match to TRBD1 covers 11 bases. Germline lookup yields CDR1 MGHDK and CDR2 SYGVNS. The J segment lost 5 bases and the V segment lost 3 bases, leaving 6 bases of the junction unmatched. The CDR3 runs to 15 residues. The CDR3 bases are TGTGCCAGCAGTGAGACCGGGACAGGGGGAAACGAGCAGTACTTC. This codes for CASSETGTGGNEQYF.

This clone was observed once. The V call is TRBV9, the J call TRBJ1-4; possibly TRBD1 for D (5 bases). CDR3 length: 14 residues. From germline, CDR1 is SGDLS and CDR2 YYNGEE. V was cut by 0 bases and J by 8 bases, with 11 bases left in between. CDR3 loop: CASSVGGGDEKLFF. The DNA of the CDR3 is TGTGCCAGCAGCGTAGGGGGAGGGGACGAAAAACTGTTTTTT.

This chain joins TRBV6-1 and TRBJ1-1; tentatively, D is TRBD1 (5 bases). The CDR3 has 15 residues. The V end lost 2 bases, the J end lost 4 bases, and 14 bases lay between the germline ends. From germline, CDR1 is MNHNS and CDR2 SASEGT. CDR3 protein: CASSELVQEFTEAFF. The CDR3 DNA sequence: TGTGCCAGCAGTGAACTTGTACAGGAGTTCACTGAAGCTTTCTTT.

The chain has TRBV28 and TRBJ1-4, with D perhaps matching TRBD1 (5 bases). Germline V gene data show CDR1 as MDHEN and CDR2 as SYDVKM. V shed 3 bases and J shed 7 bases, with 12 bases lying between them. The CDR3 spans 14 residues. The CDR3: CASSLPGRGEKLFF. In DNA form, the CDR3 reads TGTGCCAGCAGTTTGCCGGGGAGGGGTGAAAAACTGTTTTTT.

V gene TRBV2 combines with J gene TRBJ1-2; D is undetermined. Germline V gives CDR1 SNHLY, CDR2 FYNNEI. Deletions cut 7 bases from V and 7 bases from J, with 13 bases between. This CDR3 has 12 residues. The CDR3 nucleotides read TGTGCCAGCACTCTCGACATCGGTGGCTACACCTTC. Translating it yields CASTLDIGGYTF. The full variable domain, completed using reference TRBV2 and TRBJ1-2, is EPEVTQTPSHQVTQMGQEVILRCVPISNHLYFYWYRQILGQKVEFLVSFYNNEISEKSEIFDDQFSVERPDGSNFTLKIRSTKLEDSAMYFCASTLDIGGYTFGSGTRLTVV.

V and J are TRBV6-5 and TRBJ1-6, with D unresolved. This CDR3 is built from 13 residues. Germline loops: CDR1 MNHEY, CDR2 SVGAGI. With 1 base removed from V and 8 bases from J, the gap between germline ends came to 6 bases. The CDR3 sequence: CASSYFYDSPLHF. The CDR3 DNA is TGTGCCAGCAGTTACTTTTATGATTCACCCCTCCACTTT.

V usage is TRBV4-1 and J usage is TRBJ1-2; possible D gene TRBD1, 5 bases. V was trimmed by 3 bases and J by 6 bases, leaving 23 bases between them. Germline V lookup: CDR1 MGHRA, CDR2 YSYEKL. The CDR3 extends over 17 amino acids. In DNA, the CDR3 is TGCGCCAGCAGCCACCCAGGGAAGGGCAGCCCCCTCGATGGCTACACCTTC. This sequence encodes CASSHPGKGSPLDGYTF.